This T cell receptor beta chain was sequenced during a study of cytomegalovirus exposure and HLA in healthy donors. Researchers ran the PCR with 60 Vbeta and 13 Jbeta primers. Only in-frame clones appear in the TCRdb table, and some are missing; sequencing was by immunoSEQ multiplex PCR. The sample holds under 200,000 clones, around 81% seen once. CDR1 is SEHNR, CDR2 FQNEAQ, per germline (reference sequence). CDR3 size: 13 residues. Concerning this clone: Its target is not known. Germline is not matched at one junction end, which may reflect a read error.

Study-wide results and limits: The listing of roughly 160 TCR beta chains classed them as cytomegalovirus-associated. Most of the TCR beta V segments (in an earlier analysis) were productive either about 90% or about 30% of the time.

Sequencing was done on a sample of PBMCs. This clonotype originated in a woman aged 25 to 39 in good health and CMV-seropositive. The V call is TRBV7-9, the J call TRBJ1-2; 7 positions agree with TRBD1. CDR3 loop: CASSFSDRVAKGF. The CDR3 DNA sequence: TGTGCCAGCAGCTTTTCCGACAGGGTCGCTAAGGGATTC.